Listed below are T cell receptor beta chains from one sample, sequenced in a study of vaccination effects on CD4 cells after COVID-19. Using immunoSEQ multiplex PCR, the repertoire was profiled, and TCRdb retains in-frame clones only, with some absent. The table lists roughly 26,000 clones, 75% to 85% of them singletons. These receptors' targets are unknown. Material: CD4+ T cells from PBMCs cultured with HCoV-NL63 spike peptides, obtained before COVID-19 vaccination. Every receptor here comes from a human donor who had a prior SARS-CoV-2 infection. The CDR3 runs from the conserved cysteine through the conserved F or W. D genes are given only for firm matches. The listing skips clone size in some rows; elsewhere it reads once, few, many or a size class.

j_call clone_size d_call v_call cdr3_nt cdr3_aa
TRBJ2-3 - - TRBV7-3 TGTGCCAGCAGCCCCCAAGTCCATCCAAGCACAGATACGCAGTATTTT CASSPQVHPSTDTQYF
TRBJ1-6 - - TRBV3-1/TRBV3-2 TGTGCCAGCAGCCATCGGCATTCGAATTCACCCCTCCACTTT CASSHRHSNSPLHF
TRBJ2-7 - - TRBV4-3 TGCGCCAGCAGCCAAGCAGGGGCGGATGGGGAGCAGTACTTC CASSQAGADGEQYF
TRBJ1-5 - TRBD1 TRBV19 TGTGCCAGTAGTAAACAGGGGAATCAGCCCCAGCATTTT CASSKQGNQPQHF
TRBJ2-5 - - TRBV4-2 TGTGCCAGCAGCCAAGATGCCCTAGAGAGGACCCAGTACTTC CASSQDALERTQYF
TRBJ1-2 - TRBD1 TRBV29-1 TGCAGCGTTTGGTCCCTAGGACAGGGGGCGGACTATGGCTACACCTTC CSVWSLGQGADYGYTF
TRBJ1-2 few TRBD1 TRBV10-3 TGTGCCATCAGTGAGAACCGACAGGGGGATAGGGGCTACACCTTC CAISENRQGDRGYTF
TRBJ1-4 few - TRBV5-1 TGCGCCAGCAGCTTGGGAAGAGGGGGAGATGAAAAACTGTTTTTT CASSLGRGGDEKLFF
TRBJ1-1 - - TRBV19 TGTGCCAGTATATCCAGGGTGAACACTGAAGCTTTCTTT CASISRVNTEAFF
TRBJ1-1 once - TRBV6-5 TGTGCCAGCAGGACCATGAACACTGAAGCTTTCTTT CASRTMNTEAFF
TRBJ2-5 - TRBD2 TRBV6-5 TGTGCCAGCAGTCTCTCCGGGACTAGCTGGGAGACCCAGTACTTC CASSLSGTSWETQYF
TRBJ2-7 - TRBD1 TRBV27 TGTGCCAGCAGCTGGACGGGACAGGATACCTACGAGCAGTACTTC CASSWTGQDTYEQYF
TRBJ2-4 - - TRBV25-1 TGTGCCAGCAGAAATTCTGGGGCCCTAGCCAAAAACATTCAGTACTTC CASRNSGALAKNIQYF
TRBJ1-2 - - TRBV2 TGTGCCAGCACCCTGGAGGGCACCGCTAACTATGGCTACACCTTC CASTLEGTANYGYTF
TRBJ2-6 - - TRBV18 TGTGCCAGCTCACCTGTGAGAAACTCTGGGGCCAACGTCCTGACTTTC CASSPVRNSGANVLTF
TRBJ2-1 - - TRBV6-5 TGTGCCAGCAGCCGACGGGGCTCCTACAATGAGCAGTTCTTC CASSRRGSYNEQFF
TRBJ2-3 - - TRBV3-1/TRBV3-2 TGTGCCAGCAGCCAAGTATGGGGGTTTTCGGCAGATACGCAGTATTTT CASSQVWGFSADTQYF
TRBJ1-1 few - TRBV19 TGTGCCAGTAGGGGGGTGGGGGCCAGGACTGAAGCTTTCTTT CASRGVGARTEAFF
TRBJ2-7 - TRBD1 TRBV7-2 TGTGCCAGCAGCCTCCGATCGACAGGGGGGTACGAGCAGTACTTC CASSLRSTGGYEQYF
TRBJ1-2 once - TRBV13 TGTGCCAGCAGCTCCTTCGGTTGGGGTCGGGCTAACTATGGCTACACCTTC CASSSFGWGRANYGYTF
TRBJ2-4 - - TRBV9 TGTGCCAGCAGCGTAGAGGGAGGGGGAAACATTCAGTACTTC CASSVEGGGNIQYF
TRBJ2-2 once - TRBV15 TGTGCCACCAGCAGAGTCGGTCAGACTCACGGTGGGGAGCTGTTTTTT CATSRVGQTHGGELFF
TRBJ1-2 - - TRBV6-5 TGTGCCAGCAGGACGGCTAACTATGGCTACACCTTC CASRTANYGYTF
TRBJ2-3 - - TRBV6-5 TGTGCCAGCACGGTGGGGGTCACTGGAGATACGCAGTATTTT CASTVGVTGDTQYF
TRBJ2-3 - - TRBV9 TGTGCCAGCAGCGTAGCCGGGGGGCAGGATACGCAGTATTTT CASSVAGGQDTQYF
TRBJ1-5 - TRBD1 TRBV2 TGTGCCAGCAGTGAAAACGGACAGGGGTCGGGGGATAAGCAGCCCCAGCATTTT CASSENGQGSGDKQPQHF